A single TCR beta chain is shown here with its context. Sequencing used immunoSEQ multiplex PCR; TCRdb keeps in-frame clones, though not all of them. The data contain fewer than 450,000 clones, almost 90% of them singletons. These data come from a study of blood T cell repertoires in COVID-19. Germline V gene sequence: CDR1 SGDLS, CDR2 YYNGEE. With V trimmed by 5 bases and J by 4 bases, 8 bases remained unmatched. This CDR3 contains 15 residues. The sequence was collected from a woman in her seventies with COVID-19, enrolled during active disease. Material: peripheral blood. The chain has TRBV9 and TRBJ1-4; 7 nucleotides line up with TRBD1. The CDR3, as DNA: TGTGCCAGCAGTGCCCTCGGGACAGTTAATGAAAAACTGTTTTTT. Protein sequence: CASSALGTVNEKLFF.